The clone carrying this T cell receptor beta chain was seen only a few times. Its antigen remains unknown. This record belongs to a study of blood T cells in healthy people across ages. Findings and caveats of the study: For the donors, CMV status was unknown and possibly confounded expanded clonotype changes.

Germline lookup yields CDR1 SQVTM and CDR2 ANQGSEA. This CDR3 contains 14 residues. V lost 4 bases and J lost 3, with 13 bases in between. It was with a sample-barcoded 5' primer and a J-beta primer mix that a second PCR of roughly 6 to 11 cycles was run. TCRdb re-analysed the 5' RACE reads in MiXCR, keeping a single row per CDR3 protein. The repertoire includes about 640,000 distinct CDR3 sequences, 58% of them detected once, and 30% to 40% sits in the top ten. The sample consisted of blood. The clonotype was recovered from a man aged 55 to 69 in good health. The chain employs TRBV29-1 and TRBJ2-1, with a weak D call TRBD1 (6 bases). For the CDR3, the DNA is TGCAGCGTTGGTGGCCAGGGGAGCTACAATGAGCAGTTCTTC. Translating it yields CSVGGQGSYNEQFF.